The present TCR beta chain was sequenced within a study of blood T cell repertoires in COVID-19. The J segment lost 4 bases and the V segment lost 4 bases, leaving 5 bases of the junction unmatched. The CDR3 extends over 14 amino acids. Per germline, CDR1 LGHDT and CDR2 YNNKEL (reference sequence). In the authors' methods: Reference gene primer amplification gave nucleated cell count estimates. The assay was immunoSEQ multiplex PCR, and TCRdb's table has in-frame clones only and misses some. V and J calls plus clone size are reproduced from that table; the DNA served to infer D and trimming. The table shows tens of thousands of clones, with 65% to 90% occurring only once.

The sequenced sample was peripheral blood. This TCR came from a human donor in a cohort sampled during active COVID-19. This rearrangement joins TRBV3-1 (or the pseudogene TRBV3-2) to TRBJ2-5, with 8 bases matching TRBD2. This chain's CDR3 is CASSPGSGGETQYF. The CDR3 coding sequence is TGTGCCAGCAGCCCCGGGAGCGGGGGAGAGACCCAGTACTTC.